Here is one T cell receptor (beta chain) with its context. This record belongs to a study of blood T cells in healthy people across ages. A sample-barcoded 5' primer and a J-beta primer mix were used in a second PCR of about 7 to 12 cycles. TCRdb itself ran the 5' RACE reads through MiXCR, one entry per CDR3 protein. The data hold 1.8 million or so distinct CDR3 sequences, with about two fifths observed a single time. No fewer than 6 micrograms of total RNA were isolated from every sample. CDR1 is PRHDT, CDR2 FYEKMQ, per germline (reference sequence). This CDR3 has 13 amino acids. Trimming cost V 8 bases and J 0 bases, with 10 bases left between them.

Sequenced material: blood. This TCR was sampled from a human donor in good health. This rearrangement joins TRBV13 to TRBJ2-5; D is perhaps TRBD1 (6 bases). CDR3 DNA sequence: TGTGCCAGCCGTGGACAGTACCAAGAGACCCAGTACTTC. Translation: CASRGQYQETQYF.